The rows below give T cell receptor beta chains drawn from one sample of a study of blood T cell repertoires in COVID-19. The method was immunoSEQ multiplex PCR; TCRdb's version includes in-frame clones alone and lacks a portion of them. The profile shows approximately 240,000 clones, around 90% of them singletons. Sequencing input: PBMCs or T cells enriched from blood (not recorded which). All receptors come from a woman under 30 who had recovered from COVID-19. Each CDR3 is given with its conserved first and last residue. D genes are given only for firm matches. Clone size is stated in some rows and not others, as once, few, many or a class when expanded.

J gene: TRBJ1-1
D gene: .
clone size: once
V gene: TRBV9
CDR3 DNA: TGTGCCAGCAGCGCGGTGGGGGGCACTGAAGCTTTCTTT
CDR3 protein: CASSAVGGTEAFF

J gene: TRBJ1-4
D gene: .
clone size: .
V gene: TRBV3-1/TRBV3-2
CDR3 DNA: TGTGCCAGCAGCCAAGTGGATAGGGGACTTAAAAAACTGTTTTTT
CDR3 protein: CASSQVDRGLKKLFF

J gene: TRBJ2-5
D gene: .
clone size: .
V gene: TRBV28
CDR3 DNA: TGTGCCAGCAGTTTCCCAGGGCAAGAGACCCAGTACTTC
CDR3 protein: CASSFPGQETQYF

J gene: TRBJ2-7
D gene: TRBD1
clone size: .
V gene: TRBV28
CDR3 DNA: TGTGCCAGCAGTTTGGGACAGGGTCCCTACGAGCAGTACTTC
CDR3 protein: CASSLGQGPYEQYF

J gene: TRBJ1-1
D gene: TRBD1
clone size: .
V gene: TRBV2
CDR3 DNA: TGTGCCAGCAGTGAACCGGACAGGGGATCTGAAGCTTTCTTT
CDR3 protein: CASSEPDRGSEAFF

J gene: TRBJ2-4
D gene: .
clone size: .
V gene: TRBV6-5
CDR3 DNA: TGTGCCAGCAGCCAGGACTGGGAGGGGGGGAACATTCAGTACTTC
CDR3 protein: CASSQDWEGGNIQYF

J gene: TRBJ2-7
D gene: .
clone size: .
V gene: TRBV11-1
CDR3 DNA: TGTGCCAGCAGCTATGGACAGCTCCCGTACTTC
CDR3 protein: CASSYGQLPYF

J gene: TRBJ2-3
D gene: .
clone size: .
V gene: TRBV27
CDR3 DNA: TGTGCCAGCAGTCCCGGGACAATTGACACAGATACGCAGTATTTT
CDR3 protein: CASSPGTIDTDTQYF

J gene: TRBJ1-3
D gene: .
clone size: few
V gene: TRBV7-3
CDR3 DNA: TGTGCCAGCAGCTCCCAGGGATTTAGAAACACCATATATTTT
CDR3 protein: CASSSQGFRNTIYF

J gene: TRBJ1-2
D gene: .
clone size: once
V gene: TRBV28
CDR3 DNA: TGTGCCAGCGGAATTAGAGGTTATGGCTACACCTTC
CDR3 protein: CASGIRGYGYTF

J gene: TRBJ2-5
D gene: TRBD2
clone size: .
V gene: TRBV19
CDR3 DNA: TGTGCCAGTAGTAACGGGGGGGCGTATGAGACCCAGTACTTC
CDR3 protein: CASSNGGAYETQYF

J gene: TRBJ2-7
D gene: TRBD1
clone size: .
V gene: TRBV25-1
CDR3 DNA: TGTGCCAGCAGGGGACAGGGAGTCTACGAGCAGTACTTC
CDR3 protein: CASRGQGVYEQYF

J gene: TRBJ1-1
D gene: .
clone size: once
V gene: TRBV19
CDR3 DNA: TGTGCCAGTAGTATCGGGGGGGGCTTTGGGGAAGCTTTCTTT
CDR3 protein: CASSIGGGFGEAFF

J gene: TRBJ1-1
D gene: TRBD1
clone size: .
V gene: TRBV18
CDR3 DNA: TGTGCCAGCTCACTTAAGGGACAGAAGAGTAACACTGAAGCTTTCTTT
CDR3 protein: CASSLKGQKSNTEAFF

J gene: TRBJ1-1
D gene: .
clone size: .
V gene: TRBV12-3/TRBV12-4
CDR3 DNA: TGTGCCAGCAGTCTTACAGGGACCACTGAAGCTTTCTTT
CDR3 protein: CASSLTGTTEAFF

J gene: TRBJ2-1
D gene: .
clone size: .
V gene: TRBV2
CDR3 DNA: TGTGCCAGCAGTGGGGAGTGGGTTGCCGGCTACAATGAGCAGTTCTTC
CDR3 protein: CASSGEWVAGYNEQFF

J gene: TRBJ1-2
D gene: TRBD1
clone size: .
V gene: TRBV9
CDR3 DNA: TGTGCCAGCAGCTCCGGGACAGCCTATGGCTACACCTTC
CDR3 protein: CASSSGTAYGYTF

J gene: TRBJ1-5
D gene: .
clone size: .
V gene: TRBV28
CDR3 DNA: TGTGCCAGCAGTTTATTATCGGGGTTTAATCAGCCCCAGCATTTT
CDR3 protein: CASSLLSGFNQPQHF

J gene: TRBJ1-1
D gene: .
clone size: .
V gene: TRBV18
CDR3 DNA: TGTGCCAGCTCACAGGCCCCGGGGGGCGGACGGGTTGAAGCTTTCTTT
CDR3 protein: CASSQAPGGGRVEAFF

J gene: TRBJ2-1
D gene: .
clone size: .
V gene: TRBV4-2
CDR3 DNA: TGTGCCAGCAGCCAAGATCTCCTCGGCAGCAGGGAGCAGTTCTTC
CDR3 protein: CASSQDLLGSREQFF

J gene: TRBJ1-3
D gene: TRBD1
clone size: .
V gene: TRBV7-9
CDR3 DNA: TGTGCCAGCAGAACCGGGACAGACTCTGGAAACACCATATATTTT
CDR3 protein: CASRTGTDSGNTIYF

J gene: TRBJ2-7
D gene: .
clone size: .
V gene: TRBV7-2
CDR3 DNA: TGTGCCAGCAGCCAATTTTTCGGACAGACCGGGGAGCAGTACTTC
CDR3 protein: CASSQFFGQTGEQYF

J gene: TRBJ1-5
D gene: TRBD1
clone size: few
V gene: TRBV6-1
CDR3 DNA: TGTGCCAGCAGTGATTTAAACAGGGGCCAGCCCCAGCATTTT
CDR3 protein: CASSDLNRGQPQHF

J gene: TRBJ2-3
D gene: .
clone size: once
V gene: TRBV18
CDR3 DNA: TGTGCCAGCTCACTCGCTGAAGGGGCAGATACGCAGTATTTT
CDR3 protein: CASSLAEGADTQYF

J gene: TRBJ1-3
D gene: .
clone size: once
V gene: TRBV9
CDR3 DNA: TGTGCCAGCAGCGTTACTCGGTCGCCCCTCAGGGGCGCTGGAAACACCATATATTTT
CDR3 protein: CASSVTRSPLRGAGNTIYF

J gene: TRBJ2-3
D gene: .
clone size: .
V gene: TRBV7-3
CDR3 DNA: TGTGCCAGCAGCTTATCTTCAGATACGCAGTATTTT
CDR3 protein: CASSLSSDTQYF

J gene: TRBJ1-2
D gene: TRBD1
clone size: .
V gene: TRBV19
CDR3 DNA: TGTGCCAGTAGGTTTACAGGGGAAAACTATGGCTACACCTTC
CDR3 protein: CASRFTGENYGYTF

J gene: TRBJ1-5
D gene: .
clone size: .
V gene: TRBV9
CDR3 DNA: TGTGCCAGCAGCCAGGATACCTATCAGCCCCAGCATTTT
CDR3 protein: CASSQDTYQPQHF

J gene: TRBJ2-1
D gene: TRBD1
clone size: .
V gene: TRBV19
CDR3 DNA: TGTGCCAGTACCCCCCGGGGGACAGGAACCTACAATGAGCAGTTCTTC
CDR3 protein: CASTPRGTGTYNEQFF

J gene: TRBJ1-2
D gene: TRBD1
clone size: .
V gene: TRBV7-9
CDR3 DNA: TGTGCCAGCAGCCCGACAGGGGCCGGCTACACCTTC
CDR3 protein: CASSPTGAGYTF

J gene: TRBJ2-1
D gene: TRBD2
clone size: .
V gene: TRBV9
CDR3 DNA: TGTGCCAGCAGCGTGGGACTAGCGGGAGGCTACAATGAGCAGTTCTTC
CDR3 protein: CASSVGLAGGYNEQFF

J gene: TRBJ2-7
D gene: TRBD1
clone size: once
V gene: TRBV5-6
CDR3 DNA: TGTGCCAGCAGTCCATATTACCGGGACAGGGGAAGGTACGAGCAGTACTTC
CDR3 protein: CASSPYYRDRGRYEQYF

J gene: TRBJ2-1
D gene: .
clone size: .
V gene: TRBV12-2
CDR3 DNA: TGTGCAAGTCGCGAAGGGGGGGAACTAGCGGGAGTCCCGTCGGGCAATGAGCAGTTCTTC
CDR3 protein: CASREGGELAGVPSGNEQFF

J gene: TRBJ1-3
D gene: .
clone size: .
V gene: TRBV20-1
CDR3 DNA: TGCAGTGCTAGTCTTGGTGCTACAGGGCTCTCTGGAAACACCATATATTTT
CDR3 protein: CSASLGATGLSGNTIYF

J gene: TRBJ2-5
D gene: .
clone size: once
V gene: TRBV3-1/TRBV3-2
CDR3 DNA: TGTGCCAGCAGCCAAGCACTAGCTGTAAGATATCAGGAGACCCAGTACTTC
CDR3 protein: CASSQALAVRYQETQYF

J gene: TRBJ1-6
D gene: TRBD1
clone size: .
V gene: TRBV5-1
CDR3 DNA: TGCGCCAGCAGCCCCGGGACAGAGAATTCACCCCTCCACTTT
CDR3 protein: CASSPGTENSPLHF

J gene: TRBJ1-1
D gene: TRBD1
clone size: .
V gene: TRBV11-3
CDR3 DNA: TGTGCCAGCAGTTTTACTAAAGGCCGACAGGGACGATCTGAAGCTTTCTTT
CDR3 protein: CASSFTKGRQGRSEAFF